This is a list of T cell receptor beta chains from one sample in a study of vaccination and CD4 T cells after COVID-19. These receptors' antigens are unknown. MiXCR, applied by TCRdb to the PCR reads, yields one record per CDR3 protein. This table has some 21,000 distinct CDR3 sequences, about 50% appearing once. Sequencing input: CD4+ T cells from blood, cultured in vitro. These receptors were obtained from a human donor who had recovered from COVID-19. Each CDR3 is given with its conserved first and last residue. D genes are given only for firm matches. Rows may omit the clone size; those that give it use once, few, many or a size class.

d_call: .; j_call: TRBJ2-5; clone_size: .; v_call: TRBV28; cdr3_aa: CASTLRDRETQYF; cdr3_nt: TGTGCCAGCACTTTGAGGGACCGGGAGACCCAGTACTTC
d_call: .; j_call: TRBJ2-1; clone_size: .; v_call: TRBV4-2; cdr3_aa: CASSQDLNEQFF; cdr3_nt: TGTGCCAGCAGCCAAGACTTGAATGAGCAGTTCTTC
d_call: TRBD1; j_call: TRBJ2-1; clone_size: .; v_call: TRBV10-3; cdr3_aa: CAITRDREQFF; cdr3_nt: TGTGCCATCACCCGGGACAGGGAGCAGTTCTTC
d_call: TRBD1; j_call: TRBJ1-1; clone_size: once; v_call: TRBV11-2; cdr3_aa: CASSLVPLRQGNTEAFF; cdr3_nt: TGTGCCAGCAGCTTAGTCCCCCTCCGACAGGGTAACACTGAAGCTTTCTTT
d_call: .; j_call: TRBJ1-6; clone_size: .; v_call: TRBV6-5; cdr3_aa: CASSLGTYNSPLHF; cdr3_nt: TGTGCCAGCAGTTTGGGTACCTATAATTCACCCCTCCACTTT
d_call: TRBD1; j_call: TRBJ1-1; clone_size: .; v_call: TRBV28; cdr3_aa: CASTKTGGDTEAFF; cdr3_nt: TGTGCCAGCACAAAGACAGGGGGGGACACTGAAGCTTTCTTT
d_call: .; j_call: TRBJ1-3; clone_size: .; v_call: TRBV7-8; cdr3_aa: CASSQMGYTIYF; cdr3_nt: TGTGCCAGCAGCCAAATGGGGTACACCATATATTTT
d_call: .; j_call: TRBJ2-5; clone_size: few; v_call: TRBV2; cdr3_aa: CASSPIDSQETQYF; cdr3_nt: TGCGCCAGCAGTCCTATTGACAGCCAAGAGACCCAGTACTTC
d_call: .; j_call: TRBJ1-5; clone_size: few; v_call: TRBV7-2; cdr3_aa: CASSSLSQPQHF; cdr3_nt: TGTGCCAGCAGCTCCCTCAGCCAGCCCCAGCATTTT
d_call: .; j_call: TRBJ2-3; clone_size: once; v_call: TRBV5-1; cdr3_aa: CASSPIRTDTQYF; cdr3_nt: TGCGCCAGCAGCCCGATCCGCACAGATACGCAGTATTTT
d_call: TRBD2; j_call: TRBJ2-1; clone_size: .; v_call: TRBV28; cdr3_aa: CASSYSGRANSEQFF; cdr3_nt: TGTGCCAGCAGTTATAGCGGGAGGGCTAATAGTGAGCAGTTCTTC
d_call: .; j_call: TRBJ2-2; clone_size: .; v_call: TRBV6-1; cdr3_aa: CASSQIRGPGWVGELFF; cdr3_nt: TGTGCCAGCAGCCAGATACGGGGGCCGGGATGGGTCGGGGAGCTGTTTTTT
d_call: TRBD1; j_call: TRBJ1-5; clone_size: .; v_call: TRBV12-3/TRBV12-4; cdr3_aa: CASSSRQGMGNQPQHF; cdr3_nt: TGTGCCAGCAGTTCCCGACAGGGTATGGGCAATCAGCCCCAGCATTTT
d_call: .; j_call: TRBJ2-2; clone_size: .; v_call: TRBV6-4; cdr3_aa: CASSGGDTGELFF; cdr3_nt: TGTGCCAGCAGTGGAGGGGACACCGGGGAGCTGTTTTTT
d_call: TRBD2; j_call: TRBJ2-3; clone_size: .; v_call: TRBV7-3; cdr3_aa: CASSPKGLAGGTDTQYF; cdr3_nt: TGTGCCAGCAGCCCCAAGGGACTAGCGGGGGGAACAGATACGCAGTATTTT
d_call: .; j_call: TRBJ2-7; clone_size: .; v_call: TRBV6-1; cdr3_aa: CASRLARPYEQYF; cdr3_nt: TGTGCCAGCAGGCTGGCCCGACCCTACGAGCAGTACTTC
d_call: .; j_call: TRBJ2-7; clone_size: .; v_call: TRBV12-3/TRBV12-4; cdr3_aa: CASSLSGGWQHRQYF; cdr3_nt: TGTGCCAGCAGTTTATCCGGCGGGTGGCAGCACAGGCAGTACTTC
d_call: .; j_call: TRBJ2-5; clone_size: .; v_call: TRBV7-3; cdr3_aa: CASSFRQRETQYF; cdr3_nt: TGTGCCAGCAGCTTCCGACAGCGGGAGACCCAGTACTTC
d_call: TRBD1; j_call: TRBJ1-4; clone_size: .; v_call: TRBV6-5; cdr3_aa: CASSSGTAGEKLFF; cdr3_nt: TGTGCCAGCAGTTCCGGGACAGCGGGTGAAAAACTGTTTTTT
d_call: TRBD2; j_call: TRBJ2-7; clone_size: .; v_call: TRBV12-3/TRBV12-4; cdr3_aa: CASTAGEVHEQYF; cdr3_nt: TGTGCCAGCACTGCGGGAGAGGTTCACGAGCAGTACTTC
d_call: .; j_call: TRBJ1-5; clone_size: .; v_call: TRBV5-1; cdr3_aa: CASSLWGPEGEPQHF; cdr3_nt: TGCGCCAGCAGCTTGTGGGGGCCCGAAGGTGAGCCCCAGCATTTT
d_call: TRBD2; j_call: TRBJ2-3; clone_size: .; v_call: TRBV11-3; cdr3_aa: CASRTGEGGTDTQYF; cdr3_nt: TGTGCCAGCAGAACTGGGGAGGGAGGCACAGATACGCAGTATTTT
d_call: .; j_call: TRBJ1-2; clone_size: .; v_call: TRBV5-6; cdr3_aa: CASTPVGRDDGYTF; cdr3_nt: TGTGCCAGCACCCCAGTGGGCAGGGACGATGGCTACACCTTC
d_call: .; j_call: TRBJ1-1; clone_size: once; v_call: TRBV5-1; cdr3_aa: CASSLFGTRGTEAFF; cdr3_nt: TGCGCCAGCAGCTTATTCGGGACAAGGGGCACTGAAGCTTTCTTT
d_call: TRBD2; j_call: TRBJ2-1; clone_size: few; v_call: TRBV5-4; cdr3_aa: CASSLKTSGGVREQFF; cdr3_nt: TGTGCCAGCAGCTTGAAGACTAGCGGGGGGGTTCGGGAGCAGTTCTTC
d_call: .; j_call: TRBJ2-7; clone_size: .; v_call: TRBV7-3; cdr3_aa: CASSLTGYGQNSYEQYF; cdr3_nt: TGTGCCAGCAGCTTAACTGGATATGGACAGAATTCCTACGAGCAGTACTTC
d_call: .; j_call: TRBJ1-2; clone_size: .; v_call: TRBV7-2; cdr3_aa: CASSLAGGVNYGYTF; cdr3_nt: TGTGCCAGCAGCTTAGCGGGGGGGGTTAACTATGGCTACACCTTC
d_call: .; j_call: TRBJ2-1; clone_size: once; v_call: TRBV11-2; cdr3_aa: CASTRTAIILSYNEQFF; cdr3_nt: TGTGCCAGCACCCGGACAGCTATTATCCTCTCCTACAATGAGCAGTTCTTC
d_call: TRBD1; j_call: TRBJ1-5; clone_size: .; v_call: TRBV9; cdr3_aa: CASSVEQGGNQPQHF; cdr3_nt: TGTGCCAGCAGCGTAGAACAGGGGGGCAATCAGCCCCAGCATTTT
d_call: .; j_call: TRBJ2-3; clone_size: few; v_call: TRBV20-1; cdr3_aa: CSARARLGGQGNTQYF; cdr3_nt: TGCAGTGCTAGGGCCCGGTTGGGTGGGCAGGGCAATACGCAGTATTTT
d_call: .; j_call: TRBJ1-5; clone_size: few; v_call: TRBV27; cdr3_aa: CASSLRSNQPQHF; cdr3_nt: TGTGCCAGCAGTTTGAGGAGCAATCAGCCCCAGCATTTT
d_call: .; j_call: TRBJ2-7; clone_size: .; v_call: TRBV6-1; cdr3_aa: CASSIGRAYEQYF; cdr3_nt: TGTGCCAGCAGCATAGGACGGGCCTACGAGCAGTACTTC
d_call: TRBD2; j_call: TRBJ2-2; clone_size: few; v_call: TRBV12-3/TRBV12-4; cdr3_aa: CASRREGVAGAGTGELFF; cdr3_nt: TGTGCCAGCAGAAGGGAAGGAGTAGCGGGAGCGGGCACCGGGGAGCTGTTTTTT
d_call: .; j_call: TRBJ2-2; clone_size: .; v_call: TRBV5-1; cdr3_aa: CASSLDSSTGELFF; cdr3_nt: TGCGCCAGCAGCTTGGATAGTTCCACCGGGGAGCTGTTTTTT
d_call: .; j_call: TRBJ1-2; clone_size: .; v_call: TRBV4-3; cdr3_aa: CASSQETNLPYINYGYTF; cdr3_nt: TGCGCCAGCAGCCAAGAGACGAACCTTCCTTATATTAACTATGGCTACACCTTC
d_call: .; j_call: TRBJ1-2; clone_size: .; v_call: TRBV6-1; cdr3_aa: CASSERGARDGYTF; cdr3_nt: TGTGCCAGCAGTGAAAGGGGGGCGAGGGATGGCTACACCTTC
d_call: .; j_call: TRBJ1-4; clone_size: once; v_call: TRBV28; cdr3_aa: CASSLWGPGEKLFF; cdr3_nt: TGTGCCAGCAGTTTATGGGGGCCGGGGGAAAAACTGTTTTTT
d_call: TRBD2; j_call: TRBJ2-7; clone_size: .; v_call: TRBV10-2; cdr3_aa: CASSEGGLAGVLYEQYF; cdr3_nt: TGCGCCAGCAGTGAGGGGGGACTAGCGGGAGTCCTCTACGAGCAGTACTTC
d_call: .; j_call: TRBJ1-1; clone_size: few; v_call: TRBV20-1; cdr3_aa: CSARGTFDVFTEAFF; cdr3_nt: TGCAGTGCTAGAGGAACCTTCGATGTATTCACTGAAGCTTTCTTT
d_call: .; j_call: TRBJ2-7; clone_size: .; v_call: TRBV20-1; cdr3_aa: CSARQGETYEQYF; cdr3_nt: TGCAGTGCTCGGCAGGGTGAAACCTACGAGCAGTACTTC
d_call: TRBD2; j_call: TRBJ2-1; clone_size: .; v_call: TRBV6-1; cdr3_aa: CASSEWGTSSYEQFF; cdr3_nt: TGTGCCAGCAGTGAATGGGGGACTAGCTCCTATGAGCAGTTCTTC
d_call: .; j_call: TRBJ1-4; clone_size: .; v_call: TRBV2; cdr3_aa: CASSGGAEKLFF; cdr3_nt: TGTGCCAGCAGTGGGGGGGCTGAAAAACTGTTTTTT
d_call: TRBD2; j_call: TRBJ2-1; clone_size: .; v_call: TRBV6-2/TRBV6-3; cdr3_aa: CASSYLRTSGASSYNEQFF; cdr3_nt: TGTGCCAGCAGTTATCTGAGGACTAGCGGGGCTAGCTCCTACAATGAGCAGTTCTTC
d_call: TRBD2; j_call: TRBJ2-2; clone_size: .; v_call: TRBV28; cdr3_aa: CASSLAGGPLAGELFF; cdr3_nt: TGTGCCAGCAGTCTAGCGGGAGGGCCGTTAGCTGGGGAGCTGTTTTTT
d_call: .; j_call: TRBJ2-3; clone_size: .; v_call: TRBV19; cdr3_aa: CASSGDKLTDTQYF; cdr3_nt: TGTGCCAGTAGTGGGGACAAGCTTACAGATACGCAGTATTTT
d_call: .; j_call: TRBJ1-2; clone_size: .; v_call: TRBV28; cdr3_aa: CASRRWQTNYGYTF; cdr3_nt: TGTGCCAGCAGACGGTGGCAGACGAACTATGGCTACACCTTC
d_call: TRBD1; j_call: TRBJ1-2; clone_size: .; v_call: TRBV20-1; cdr3_aa: CSPGQGDYGYTF; cdr3_nt: TGCAGTCCGGGACAGGGGGACTATGGCTACACCTTC
d_call: TRBD1; j_call: TRBJ2-3; clone_size: few; v_call: TRBV24-1; cdr3_aa: CATSPAGTGTDTQYF; cdr3_nt: TGTGCCACCAGCCCCGCGGGGACAGGGACAGATACGCAGTATTTT